This T cell receptor (beta chain) was retrieved from a study of blood T cell repertoires in COVID-19 (dated by TCRdb to about 2020). At the level of the whole study: Samples from collaborators originated in the United States, Italy and Spain and spanned both the acute and convalescent phases of COVID-19. The material from the prospective study consisted of cDNA or gDNA derived from T cells, B-cell-depleted T cells, or PBMCs. The dataset comprised deeply sampled blood TCRbeta repertoires from subjects exposed to, actively infected with, or recovered from COVID-19. The repertoires were made available in a free public database intended to serve as a resource for research on the immune response to SARS-CoV-2. Samples were obtained from the ongoing ImmuneRACE study (first 160 participants) and from over 1,000 subjects provided by 6 global collaborators. The sample metadata nearly always contained a de-identified subject ID, COVID-19 status, age in years and sex. Where HLA class I and class II types were available, the types were taken from metadata supplied by the sample provider, not from assay-based typing.

The CDR3 has 15 amino acids, counting the end cysteine and phenylalanine. This entry keeps only the CDR3 DNA: 45 bases, framed from base 1. The germline V and J ends show losses of 5 bases and 7 bases respectively, and no gene match explains 9 bases of the junction. The germline V gene specifies SGHTA as CDR1 and FQGNSA as CDR2. About this clone: Its antigen is currently not known. Base-call qualities are not available, and no considerably larger clone is one nucleotide away.

Paper-wide results and their limitations: How much clinical and demographic metadata was included differed by source and by participant, and the metadata was provided uncurated.

TCRbeta CDR3 regions were amplified from genomic DNA using the immunoSEQ Assay, a bias-controlled multiplex PCR. The published analysis was carried out like this. The number of nucleated cells in each sample was estimated from the amplification of reference gene primers within the assay. To quantify the absolute abundance of each unique TCRbeta CDR3 rearrangement, sequence reads were collapsed and filtered. For each sample, productive Simpson clonality was calculated as the square root of Simpson's diversity index over productive rearrangements. TCRdb limited this immuneACCESS table to in-frame rearrangements with V and J called. A share of clones is missing; checked studies link under half to unresolved V genes, and the rest is unexplained. D and trimming were read from the DNA, whereas the V and J calls and clone size are those reported in that table. The sample has a few hundred thousand clones on record, around 89% of them singletons. The ten largest clones capture 3% of the sample.

One collaborating source in Seattle enrolled patients during active infection and followed them longitudinally through the course of disease. Collaborating institutions collected whole blood in K2EDTA tubes following their own protocols. For TCRbeta analysis, collaborator samples were shipped as frozen whole blood, as isolated PBMCs, or as DNA extracted from either sample type. The receptor comes from a woman aged 30 to 39 with COVID-19, enrolled during active disease. This chain joins TRBV7-2 to TRBJ2-7; TRBD2 matches 12 bases in the middle. Sequenced material: peripheral blood. The CDR3: CASSETSGGVFEQYF. The nucleotide sequence reads as follows: TGTGCCAGCAGCGAGACTAGCGGGGGTGTTTTTGAGCAGTACTTC.